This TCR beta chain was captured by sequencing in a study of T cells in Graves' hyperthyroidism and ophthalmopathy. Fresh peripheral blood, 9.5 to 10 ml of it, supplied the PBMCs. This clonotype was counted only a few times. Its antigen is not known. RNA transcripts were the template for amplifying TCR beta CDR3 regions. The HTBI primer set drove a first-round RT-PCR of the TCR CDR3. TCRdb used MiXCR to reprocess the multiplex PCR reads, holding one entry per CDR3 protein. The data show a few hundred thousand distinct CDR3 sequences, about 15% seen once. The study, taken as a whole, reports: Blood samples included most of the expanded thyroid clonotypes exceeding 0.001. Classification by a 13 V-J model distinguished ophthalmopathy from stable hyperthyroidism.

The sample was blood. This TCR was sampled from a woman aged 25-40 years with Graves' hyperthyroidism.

The CDR3 region is CASRDGTGANIQYF. As DNA, the CDR3 is TGTGCCAGCAGAGACGGGACAGGGGCAAACATTCAGTACTTC. The chain combines TRBV27 with TRBJ2-4; TRBD1 aligns across 10 bases. Germline V gives CDR1 MNHEY, CDR2 SMNVEV (reference sequence). The J segment lost 6 bases and the V segment lost 6 bases, leaving 5 bases of the junction unmatched. The CDR3 contains 14 residues.